These 29 T cell receptor beta chains originate from one sample sequenced in a study of technical replicates of blood from a few donors. The protocol was immunoSEQ multiplex PCR, while the TCRdb copy is restricted to in-frame clones and leaves out a portion. This table holds 8,500 to 13,000 clones, 90% to 95% found once. What was sequenced was PBMCs. The receptors were gathered from a human donor in good health.

The chain has TRBV5-4 and TRBJ2-5, with 11 nucleotides matching TRBD2. Trimming removed 0 bases from V and 5 bases from J; junction bases left unmatched: 6. The CDR3 length is 16 residues. Germline lookup yields CDR1 SGHNT and CDR2 YYREEE (reference sequence). The DNA for the CDR3 is TGTGCCAGCAGCTTGGAAGTAGCGGGAGGGGGGGAGACCCAGTACTTC. Amino acids: CASSLEVAGGGETQYF. Supplemented by reference TRBV5-4 and TRBJ2-5, the full variable domain reads ETGVTQSPTHLIKTRGQQVTLRCSSQSGHNTVSWYQQALGQGPQFIFQYYREEENGRGNFPPRFSGLQFPNYSSELNVNALELDDSALYLCASSLEVAGGGETQYFGPGTRLLVL.

The chain links TRBV11-2 to TRBJ1-1; D ambiguous. This CDR3 comprises 14 residues. Trimming took 1 base from V and 0 from J, leaving 6 bases between them. The germline gives CDR1 SGHAT, CDR2 FQNNGV. The CDR3 protein is CASSLASLNTEAFF. As DNA, the CDR3 is TGTGCCAGCAGCTTAGCCTCTTTGAACACTGAAGCTTTCTTT. The complete variable domain, with remaining parts taken from reference TRBV11-2 and TRBJ1-1, reads EAGVAQSPRYKIIEKRQSVAFWCNPISGHATLYWYQQILGQGPKLLIQFQNNGVVDDSQLPKDRFSAERLKGVDSTLKIQPAKLEDSAVYLCASSLASLNTEAFFGQGTRLTVV.

The genes are TRBV5-5 and TRBJ1-1; D gene uncertain. The germline CDR1 and CDR2 sequences are SGHKS and YYEKEE (reference sequence). The V and J ends lost 0 bases and 0 bases respectively, with 9 bases between them. The CDR3 has 15 amino acids. The DNA of the CDR3 is TGTGCCAGCAGCTTGGAAATATACATGAACACTGAAGCTTTCTTT. Protein product: CASSLEIYMNTEAFF.

This chain links TRBV6-6 with TRBJ2-7; weak D call: TRBD1 (6 bases). V was clipped by 5 bases and J by 5 bases, with 13 bases between them. This CDR3 has 13 amino acids. The germline V gene encodes CDR1 MNHNY and CDR2 SVGAGI (reference sequence). The CDR3 is CASSNQQGHEQYF. The DNA of the CDR3 is TGTGCCAGCAGTAACCAACAGGGACACGAGCAGTACTTC.

The rearrangement joins TRBV9 to TRBJ2-5; TRBD2 might be the D (5 bases). This CDR3 has 17 residues. Germline lookup yields CDR1 SGDLS and CDR2 YYNGEE. The V and J ends lost 4 bases and 1 base respectively, with 20 bases between them. DNA for the CDR3: TGTGCCAGCAGCCCCACTTTGAGCGGACCCGTCCAAGAGACCCAGTACTTC. Its translation is CASSPTLSGPVQETQYF.

There are a few counts of this clone. The DNA of the CDR3 is TGTGCCAGCAGTTCGTCAATCAGGAACTATGGCTACACCTTC. Protein sequence: CASSSSIRNYGYTF. The rearrangement joins TRBV27 to TRBJ1-2; D unclear. The germline V and J ends were trimmed by 4 bases and 2 bases, with 11 bases remaining between them. The CDR3 covers 14 residues. Germline V gene sequence: CDR1 MNHEY, CDR2 SMNVEV (reference sequence).

The rearrangement links TRBV5-1 to TRBJ2-7; TRBD2 matches at 8 bases. The CDR3 sequence is 14 residues long. Trimming took 1 base from V and 3 from J; bases not matched to a gene: 3. Germline lookup yields CDR1 SGHRS and CDR2 YFSETQ. CDR3 in amino acids: CASSLSGSVYEQYF. For the CDR3, the DNA is TGCGCCAGCAGCTTGAGCGGGAGCGTCTACGAGCAGTACTTC.

The rearrangement uses TRBV6-5 and TRBJ2-7, with a tentative D call TRBD1 (6 bases). From germline, CDR1 is MNHEY and CDR2 SVGAGI. This CDR3 has 16 amino acids. V lost 0 bases to trimming and J lost 5 bases, with 17 bases between them. This CDR3 reads CASSYSPGRGYNEQYF. CDR3 DNA sequence: TGTGCCAGCAGTTACTCCCCGGGCAGGGGATATAACGAGCAGTACTTC.

The chain uses TRBV6-6 and TRBJ2-1, with TRBD2 identical over 10 bases. This CDR3 comprises 16 residues. V lost 4 bases, J lost 4 bases, and 7 bases stayed unmatched. The germline V gene encodes CDR1 MNHNY and CDR2 SVGAGI (reference sequence). CDR3 amino acids: CASSSLLAGEYNEQFF. The CDR3 coding sequence is TGTGCCAGCAGTTCCCTCCTAGCGGGAGAGTACAATGAGCAGTTCTTC.

The CDR3 here is CASSVGSSGRVDEQFF. The CDR3 DNA reads TGTGCCAGCAGCGTAGGCTCTAGCGGGAGGGTGGATGAGCAGTTCTTC. The rearrangement uses TRBV9 and TRBJ2-1; 12 bases are shared with TRBD2. The CDR3 extends over 16 amino acids. Germline lookup yields CDR1 SGDLS and CDR2 YYNGEE. V lost 0 bases and J lost 8; bases outside the gene matches: 6.

The chain is built from TRBV7-6 and TRBJ2-7; 7 positions agree with TRBD1. Losses at the gene ends were 5 bases for V and 2 bases for J; bases not matched to a gene: 12. The CDR3 loop spans 16 amino acids. Germline CDR1 reads SGHVS; CDR2 reads FNYEAQ. DNA for the CDR3: TGTGCCAGCAGCCCGGGGACAGATTGGAGAACCTACGAGCAGTACTTC. Its translation: CASSPGTDWRTYEQYF.

The genes are TRBV9 and TRBJ2-3, with D possibly matching TRBD2 (5 bases). CDR1 and CDR2 (germline): SGDLS, YYNGEE. The CDR3 is made up of 15 amino acids. V was pared by 3 bases and J by 0 bases, with 11 bases between. DNA for the CDR3: TGTGCCAGCAGCGAGCGGTCTCTTAGCACAGATACGCAGTATTTT. Protein sequence: CASSERSLSTDTQYF.

The chain couples TRBV18 to TRBJ2-2; unclear D gene. Looked up from germline, CDR1 is KGHSH and CDR2 is LQKENI. The ends were cut back, 1 base at V and 2 bases at J, with 8 bases in the middle. The CDR3 contains 15 residues. CDR3 sequence reads: CASSPRSENTGELFF. CDR3 DNA sequence: TGTGCCAGCTCACCACGAAGCGAAAACACCGGGGAGCTGTTTTTT.

The genes are TRBV6-1 and TRBJ2-1; D is uncertain. The CDR3 spans 15 residues. V dropped 2 bases and J dropped 8 bases, with 16 bases sitting between them. CDR1 MNHNS and CDR2 SASEGT come from the germline V gene. The CDR3 protein is CASSEYDGVLDEQFF. The CDR3 DNA sequence: TGTGCCAGCAGTGAATACGATGGAGTCTTGGATGAGCAGTTCTTC.

The chain combines TRBV19 with TRBJ1-1; 8 positions match TRBD1. Germline V lookup: CDR1 LNHDA, CDR2 SQIVND (reference sequence). This CDR3 contains 15 residues. V shed 1 base, J shed 6 bases, and the junction held 7 bases outside the gene matches. The CDR3 DNA follows: TGTGCCAGTAGTATAGCGATGGACAGGGTGGCTGAAGCTTTCTTT. This sequence encodes CASSIAMDRVAEAFF.

The chain couples TRBV29-1 to TRBJ1-1, with 9 positions matching TRBD1. V lost 6 bases, J lost 8 bases, and 7 bases stayed unmatched. This CDR3 is 12 amino acids long. Looked up from germline, CDR1 is SQVTM and CDR2 is ANQGSEA. CDR3 residues: CSVGAGTGEAFF. As DNA, the CDR3 is TGCAGCGTGGGAGCCGGGACAGGGGAAGCTTTCTTT.

The sample holds one count of this clone. V is TRBV28 and J is TRBJ2-7, with D perhaps TRBD2 (5 bases). Trimming pared 5 bases from V and 5 bases from J, leaving 13 bases between. The CDR3 runs to 13 residues. Germline V lookup: CDR1 MDHEN, CDR2 SYDVKM. The CDR3 protein is CASSIGSRDEQYF. The CDR3 DNA is TGTGCCAGCAGTATAGGGAGTCGGGACGAGCAGTACTTC. The full variable domain, with the rest looked up from reference TRBV28 and TRBJ2-7, is DVKVTQSSRYLVKRTGEKVFLECVQDMDHENMFWYRQDPGLGLRLIYFSYDVKMKEKGDIPEGYSVSREKKERFSLILESASTNQTSMYLCASSIGSRDEQYFGPGTRLTVT.

V gene TRBV6-5 combines with J gene TRBJ1-1; no firm D call. Germline CDR1 reads MNHEY; CDR2 reads SVGAGI. This CDR3 spans 13 amino acids. V was shortened by 6 bases and J by 1 base, with 9 bases between the two germline ends. The CDR3 coding sequence is TGTGCCAGCAGGGTAGTGTGGAACACTGAAGCTTTCTTT. It specifies CASRVVWNTEAFF.

The chain joins TRBV5-4 to TRBJ1-2, with D unclear. V lost 0 bases and J 5 bases, leaving 17 bases between the germline ends. CDR1 is SGHNT and CDR2 is YYREEE in the germline V gene (reference sequence). The CDR3 length is 16 residues. The CDR3 DNA reads as TGTGCCAGCAGCTTGGAGGGAGGCACTAAGGATTATGGCTACACCTTC. Protein sequence: CASSLEGGTKDYGYTF.

The rearrangement joins TRBV11-2 to TRBJ2-5, with 9 positions matching TRBD1. The CDR3 loop spans 14 amino acids. The germline V gene encodes CDR1 SGHAT and CDR2 FQNNGV. Trimming at V came to 5 bases and at J to 5 bases, leaving 6 bases not matched to a gene. The CDR3 here is CASSPGTGWETQYF. CDR3 coding DNA: TGTGCCAGCAGCCCCGGGACAGGGTGGGAGACCCAGTACTTC.

V gene TRBV6-5 combines with J gene TRBJ1-5; TRBD1 aligns across 8 bases. CDR3 length: 15 amino acids. V lost 6 bases to trimming and J lost 7 bases; unmatched junction nucleotides: 11. Germline CDR1 MNHEY, CDR2 SVGAGI. CDR3 bases: TGTGCCAGCAGAGCAGCTTCAGGGGGCGGACAGCCCCAGCATTTT. The encoded protein is CASRAASGGGQPQHF.

The genes are TRBV7-9 and TRBJ2-1; D perhaps matches TRBD2 (6 bases). V lost 5 bases, J lost 7 bases, and 15 bases lay in between. Germline CDR1 reads SEHNR; CDR2 reads FQNEAQ (reference sequence). The length of the CDR3 is 14 residues. CDR3 amino acids: CASSRLETRNEQFF. The CDR3, as DNA: TGTGCCAGCAGCCGCCTTGAGACTAGGAATGAGCAGTTCTTC.

The V call is TRBV10-3, the J call TRBJ1-1, with 9 bases identical to TRBD1. J gave up 3 bases and V 7 bases, and 6 bases lay outside the gene matches. This CDR3 spans 14 amino acids. Germline CDR1 ENHRY, CDR2 SYGVKD. The CDR3: CAITGTGKDTEAFF. In DNA, the CDR3 is TGTGCCATCACCGGGACAGGGAAGGACACTGAAGCTTTCTTT.

V usage is TRBV6-1 and J usage is TRBJ2-7; TRBD1 matches 7 bases. V shed 4 bases, J shed 1 base, and the junction held 4 bases outside the gene matches. The CDR3 is made up of 14 amino acids. CDR1 MNHNS and CDR2 SASEGT come from the germline V gene. The CDR3 nucleotides are TGTGCCAGCAGTGCCCTACAGGGGTCCTACGAGCAGTACTTC. Protein sequence: CASSALQGSYEQYF.

The chain joins TRBV5-4 to TRBJ2-1; 12 bases match TRBD1. CDR1 and CDR2 from the germline V gene are SGHNT and YYREEE (reference sequence). This CDR3 comprises 15 residues. The junction had 3 bases not matched to a gene; V was cut back by 2 bases and J by 6 bases. DNA for the CDR3: TGTGCCAGCAGCTTCCGGGACAGGGGGCTCAATGAGCAGTTCTTC. Protein product: CASSFRDRGLNEQFF.

V gene TRBV6-4 combines with J gene TRBJ2-7; D perhaps matches TRBD2 (6 bases). This CDR3 spans 14 amino acids. Germline assignment: CDR1 MRHNA and CDR2 SNTAGT. V was clipped by 7 bases and J by 1 base, with 14 bases between them. In DNA, the CDR3 is TGTGCCAGCAATAGCGGACTCCTTTCCTACGAGCAGTACTTC. Its protein is CASNSGLLSYEQYF.

This clone was counted once. The chain uses TRBV7-9 and TRBJ2-3; D gene ambiguous. The V end was cut by 4 bases, the J end by 7 bases, with 12 bases between. Per germline, CDR1 SEHNR and CDR2 FQNEAQ (reference sequence). The CDR3 has 13 residues. CDR3 sequence (DNA): TGTGCCAGCAGCTCCCCCGATCGGTATACGCAGTATTTT. Its protein is CASSSPDRYTQYF.

A single count supports this clone. The CDR3 loop reads CASSLQGSTDTQYF. The CDR3 DNA is TGTGCCAGCAGCTTACAGGGTTCCACAGATACGCAGTATTTT. This chain links TRBV5-4 with TRBJ2-3; tentative D call: TRBD1 (6 bases). Germline assignment: CDR1 SGHNT and CDR2 YYREEE (reference sequence). Trimming pared 2 bases from V and 2 bases from J, leaving 9 bases between. CDR3 size: 14 residues.

The V and J genes are TRBV2 and TRBJ1-1, with D perhaps matching TRBD1 (6 bases). Germline CDR1 SNHLY, CDR2 FYNNEI. The CDR3 is 13 residues long. Trimming stripped 4 bases from V and 1 base from J, with 7 bases between. The chain's CDR3 is CASSAQGNTEAFF. CDR3 coding DNA: TGTGCCAGCAGTGCACAGGGGAACACTGAAGCTTTCTTT.